The 26 T cell receptor beta chains presented below share a single source sample, sequenced in a study of OX40 agonist ivuxolimab in advanced cancers. Generated by immunoSEQ multiplex PCR, the TCRdb table keeps only in-frame clones and is missing some. Counted here are 90,000 or so clones, roughly 90% occurring once; the ten biggest clones make up 2.6%. The sample in question was CD4+ or CD8+ T cells sorted from blood, obtained in a trial of the OX40 agonist ivuxolimab. The receptors here all came from an adult with an advanced solid tumor such as melanoma, head and neck, liver or kidney cancer.

The genes are TRBV2 and TRBJ1-3; D uncertain. The CDR3 has 16 amino acids. Deletions cut 5 bases from V and 2 bases from J, with 16 bases between. CDR1 and CDR2 from the germline V gene are SNHLY and FYNNEI. CDR3: CASSPRVTVTGNTIYF. CDR3 coding DNA: TGTGCCAGCAGTCCCCGGGTTACCGTCACTGGAAACACCATATATTTT.

This chain connects TRBV7-2 to TRBJ2-5; maybe TRBD1 (5 bases). V lost 3 bases and J 4 bases, leaving 15 bases between the germline ends. Per the germline V gene, CDR1 is SGHTA and CDR2 is FQGNSA. The CDR3 sequence is 15 residues long. The CDR3 DNA is TGTGCCAGCAGCTTGCAGGGTGGTATGGGAGAGACCCAGTACTTC. Translating gives CASSLQGGMGETQYF.

This clone was seen a handful of times. V and J are TRBV28 and TRBJ1-5; no clear D gene. V was cut by 6 bases and J by 5 bases, with 8 bases left in between. Looked up from germline, CDR1 is MDHEN and CDR2 is SYDVKM. This CDR3 spans 12 amino acids. CDR3 nucleotides: TGTGCCAGCAGCCTTAGGTATCAGCCCCAGCATTTT. Residues: CASSLRYQPQHF.

The chain uses TRBV2 and TRBJ1-6; a possible D gene is TRBD1 (6 bases). V dropped 1 base and J dropped 3 bases, with 7 bases sitting between them. The germline V gene encodes CDR1 SNHLY and CDR2 FYNNEI. The CDR3 spans 15 residues. CDR3 in DNA: TGTGCCAGCAGTGAAGGGACAGTCTATAATTCACCCCTCCACTTT. This codes for CASSEGTVYNSPLHF. The full variable domain, rest sourced from reference TRBV2 and TRBJ1-6, is EPEVTQTPSHQVTQMGQEVILRCVPISNHLYFYWYRQILGQKVEFLVSFYNNEISEKSEIFDDQFSVERPDGSNFTLKIRSTKLEDSAMYFCASSEGTVYNSPLHFGNGTRLTVT.

The chain recombines TRBV10-3 with TRBJ1-2; D is perhaps TRBD1 (6 bases). This CDR3 contains 12 residues. V was pared by 11 bases and J by 8 bases, with 18 bases between. The V gene's germline CDR1 is ENHRY and CDR2 SYGVKD. CDR3 region: CASKETGTGYTF. The DNA for the CDR3 is TGTGCCTCTAAAGAAACAGGGACCGGCTACACCTTC.

The chain combines TRBV6-1 with TRBJ2-2, with a possible D match to TRBD1 (6 bases). Trimming removed 6 bases at V and 8 bases at J, with 13 bases between. CDR3 length: 13 amino acids. Germline lookup yields CDR1 MNHNS and CDR2 SASEGT. Here the CDR3 DNA reads TGTGCCAGCAGAGAGACAGGTGCGGGGGAGCTGTTTTTT. Residues: CASRETGAGELFF.

This clone appeared a single time. The CDR3 region has the DNA TGTGCCAGCAGGGGTCAACTAGCGGGAGGGCTGGGGACCCAGTACTTC. Encoded protein: CASRGQLAGGLGTQYF. This chain joins TRBV6-6 and TRBJ2-5, with TRBD2 matching over 13 bases. The V segment lost 6 bases and the J segment 7 bases; nucleotides outside the gene matches: 11. This CDR3 contains 16 residues. CDR1 and CDR2 from the germline V gene are MNHNY and SVGAGI (reference sequence).

The V call is TRBV5-1, the J call TRBJ2-3; D is unclear. Trimming took 0 bases from V and 2 from J, leaving 10 bases between them. CDR1 SGHRS and CDR2 YFSETQ come from the germline V gene. This CDR3 spans 15 amino acids. Here the CDR3 reads CASSLATSITDTQYF. DNA of the CDR3: TGCGCCAGCAGCTTGGCCACAAGCATCACAGATACGCAGTATTTT.

The V gene is TRBV6-6, the J gene TRBJ2-7; the match to TRBD2 covers 9 bases. This CDR3 is built from 15 residues. In germline, CDR1 is MNHNY, CDR2 SVGAGI (reference sequence). J lost 1 base, V lost 7 bases, and 8 bases had no gene match. CDR3 DNA: TGTGCCAGCAACCCAGCCCTAGCGGGATCCTACGAGCAGTACTTC. Its protein product is CASNPALAGSYEQYF.

The V and J genes are TRBV27 and TRBJ1-2; D uncertain. The V and J ends lost 5 bases and 0 bases respectively, with 4 bases between them. Germline assignment: CDR1 MNHEY and CDR2 SMNVEV (reference sequence). The CDR3 is 12 residues long. Here the CDR3 DNA reads TGTGCCAGCAGTAGGGCTAACTATGGCTACACCTTC. Translating it yields CASSRANYGYTF.

V and J are TRBV5-1 and TRBJ2-6; D gene unclear. Trimming stripped 4 bases from V and 11 bases from J, with 10 bases between. Germline values: CDR1 SGHRS, CDR2 YFSETQ. This CDR3 contains 12 residues. The CDR3 DNA is TGCGCCAGCAGCCACACTCTGGACGTCCTGACTTTC. Its translation: CASSHTLDVLTF. Variable domain in full (rest from reference TRBV5-1 and TRBJ2-6): KAGVTQTPRYLIKTRGQQVTLSCSPISGHRSVSWYQQTPGQGLQFLFEYFSETQRNKGNFPGRFSGRQFSNSRSEMNVSTLELGDSALYLCASSHTLDVLTFGAGSRLTVL.

CDR3 sequence reads: CASSQDRGAFGETQYF. CDR3 DNA sequence: TGCGCCAGCAGCCAAGATAGGGGAGCCTTCGGAGAGACCCAGTACTTC. The chain links TRBV4-1 to TRBJ2-5; either TRBD1 or TRBD2 may fit D (5 bases each). The CDR3 consists of 16 residues. V lost 0 bases and J 4 bases, leaving 15 bases between the germline ends. Germline values: CDR1 MGHRA, CDR2 YSYEKL.

Comment on this clone: The junction departs from the called germline gene at one end, perhaps through a read error. The chain combines TRBV20-1 with TRBJ2-1; the match to TRBD1 covers 10 bases. The germline CDR1 and CDR2 sequences are DFQATT and SNEGSKA (reference sequence). The CDR3 runs to 10 residues. CDR3 sequence: CSAKDRGEIF. The CDR3 bases are TGCAGTGCTAAGGACAGGGGGGAGATCTTC.

The chain combines TRBV6-1 with TRBJ1-2; D is possibly TRBD1 (6 bases). The CDR3 runs 14 residues. Germline V CDR1 and CDR2: MNHNS, SASEGT. The V end was cut by 6 bases, the J end by 2 bases, with 13 bases between. The CDR3 reads CASRETGLNYGYTF. CDR3 in DNA: TGTGCCAGCAGGGAGACAGGCTTAAACTATGGCTACACCTTC.

CDR3: CASSHRDRDYGYTF. CDR3 coding DNA: TGTGCCAGCAGCCACCGGGACAGGGACTATGGCTACACCTTC. This sequence joins TRBV11-3 and TRBJ1-2, with TRBD1 matching 9 bases. CDR3 size: 14 residues. V lost 5 bases to trimming and J lost 3 bases; unmatched junction nucleotides: 4. From germline, CDR1 is SGHNT and CDR2 YENEEA.

This clone was observed many times. The rearrangement uses TRBV19 and TRBJ1-5; possibly TRBD1 for D (5 bases). Trimming took 0 bases from V and 1 from J, leaving 7 bases between them. CDR3 length: 15 amino acids. Germline CDR1 reads LNHDA; CDR2 reads SQIVND (reference sequence). The CDR3 region has the DNA TGTGCCAGTAGTATAGATGAGGGGAGCAATCAGCCCCAGCATTTT. Its translation: CASSIDEGSNQPQHF.

This chain joins TRBV11-3 and TRBJ2-7; 10 bases are shared with TRBD2. The CDR3 is made up of 15 amino acids. With 5 bases clipped from V and 0 bases from J, the junction kept 4 bases outside the gene matches. The germline V gene encodes CDR1 SGHNT and CDR2 YENEEA. Here the CDR3 reads CASSMTSGPSYEQYF. The CDR3 region has the DNA TGTGCCAGCAGCATGACTAGCGGGCCCTCCTACGAGCAGTACTTC.

A single count supports this clone. The chain combines TRBV4-2 with TRBJ1-1, with D unresolved. This CDR3 has 16 residues. Trimming shortened V by 4 bases and J by 0 bases, and 15 bases separated the two germline ends. Germline V gives CDR1 LGHNA, CDR2 YNFKEQ. CDR3 region: CASSLEGGVMNTEAFF. The CDR3 region has the DNA TGTGCCAGCAGCCTTGAAGGTGGGGTCATGAACACTGAAGCTTTCTTT.

This clone occurred once. DNA for the CDR3: TGCGCCAGCAGCCCTGGACCGATTAGCAATCAGCCCCAGCATTTT. Amino acid sequence: CASSPGPISNQPQHF. This sequence joins TRBV5-1 and TRBJ1-5; unclear D gene. The germline V gene has CDR1 SGHRS and CDR2 YFSETQ. The CDR3 loop spans 15 amino acids. The ends were cut back, 4 bases at V and 0 bases at J, with 11 bases in the middle.

The gene calls are TRBV28 and TRBJ1-1; 11 bases fit TRBD1. Germline values: CDR1 MDHEN, CDR2 SYDVKM. With 4 bases clipped from V and 3 bases from J, the junction kept 10 bases outside the gene matches. This CDR3 region has 17 residues. CDR3 in DNA: TGTGCCAGCAGTTCTGGACAGGGGGCACGCTGGTACACTGAAGCTTTCTTT. This sequence encodes CASSSGQGARWYTEAFF. The full variable domain, with the rest looked up from reference TRBV28 and TRBJ1-1, is DVKVTQSSRYLVKRTGEKVFLECVQDMDHENMFWYRQDPGLGLRLIYFSYDVKMKEKGDIPEGYSVSREKKERFSLILESASTNQTSMYLCASSSGQGARWYTEAFFGQGTRLTVV.

This chain joins TRBV5-1 and TRBJ2-2, with a weak D call TRBD2 (5 bases). The length of the CDR3 is 16 residues. Trimming shortened V by 0 bases and J by 4 bases, and 13 bases separated the two germline ends. Germline V gives CDR1 SGHRS, CDR2 YFSETQ. The CDR3: CASSLDPGIGTGELFF. The CDR3 nucleotides are TGCGCCAGCAGCTTGGACCCGGGGATCGGCACCGGGGAGCTGTTTTTT.

The gene calls are TRBV9 and TRBJ1-1, with D perhaps matching TRBD1 (6 bases). CDR1 and CDR2 from the germline V gene are SGDLS and YYNGEE. This CDR3 comprises 15 residues. Trimming pared 0 bases from V and 1 base from J, leaving 10 bases between. The chain's CDR3 is CASSVGGGGNTEAFF. The CDR3 DNA sequence: TGTGCCAGCAGCGTAGGTGGAGGGGGGAACACTGAAGCTTTCTTT.

This CDR3 reads CATRGTGVGEQYF. In DNA form, the CDR3 reads TGTGCCACTCGCGGGACAGGGGTTGGCGAGCAGTACTTC. The chain is built from TRBV28 and TRBJ2-7; 10 nucleotides line up with TRBD1. In germline, CDR1 is MDHEN, CDR2 SYDVKM. The CDR3 is 13 amino acids. The J segment lost 6 bases and the V segment lost 10 bases, leaving 9 bases of the junction unmatched.

This chain links TRBV27 with TRBJ2-2, with a possible D match to TRBD2 (5 bases). This CDR3 is built from 17 residues. The germline CDR1 and CDR2 sequences are MNHEY and SMNVEV (reference sequence). V was shortened by 4 bases and J by 6 bases, with 21 bases between the two germline ends. The CDR3 here is CASSSRFGDRGPGELFF. The CDR3, as DNA: TGTGCCAGCAGTTCCCGGTTCGGGGATAGAGGACCCGGGGAGCTGTTTTTT.

This rearrangement joins TRBV10-3 to TRBJ2-7, with D uncertain. The CDR3 is 14 residues long. The V and J ends lost 3 bases and 4 bases respectively, with 13 bases between them. Germline loops: CDR1 ENHRY, CDR2 SYGVKD. The CDR3 reads CAISEGTVVYEQYF. Here the CDR3 DNA reads TGTGCCATCAGTGAAGGCACGGTAGTATACGAGCAGTACTTC.

The CDR3 coding sequence is TGCGCCAGCAGCTTGTTCCAGGGGGCAGGAAATGAGCAGTTCTTC. It translates to CASSLFQGAGNEQFF. The chain has TRBV5-1 and TRBJ2-1; 8 positions match TRBD1. This CDR3 comprises 15 residues. Germline V lookup: CDR1 SGHRS, CDR2 YFSETQ. With V trimmed by 1 base and J by 7 bases, 7 bases remained unmatched.